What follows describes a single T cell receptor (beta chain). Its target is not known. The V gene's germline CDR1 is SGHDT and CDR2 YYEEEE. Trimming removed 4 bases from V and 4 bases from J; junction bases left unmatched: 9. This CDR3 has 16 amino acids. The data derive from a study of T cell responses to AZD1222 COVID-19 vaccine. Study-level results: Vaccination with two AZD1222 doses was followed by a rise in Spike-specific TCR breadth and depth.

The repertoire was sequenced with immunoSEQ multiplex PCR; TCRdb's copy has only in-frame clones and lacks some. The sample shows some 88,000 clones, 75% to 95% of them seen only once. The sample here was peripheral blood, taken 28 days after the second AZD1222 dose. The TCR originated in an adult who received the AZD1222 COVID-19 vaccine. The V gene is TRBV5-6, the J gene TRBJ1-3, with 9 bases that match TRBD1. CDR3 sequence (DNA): TGTGCCAGCAGCGATTGGGACAGGGCGCTCGGAAACACCATATATTTT. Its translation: CASSDWDRALGNTIYF.